What follows are 22 T cell receptor beta chains derived from one specimen sequenced in a study of OX40 agonist ivuxolimab in advanced cancers. Clones were sequenced by immunoSEQ multiplex PCR, and TCRdb holds only the in-frame ones, with some missing. This table has under 80,000 clones, 88% appearing once. The sample was CD4+ or CD8+ T cells sorted from blood, taken in a trial of the OX40 agonist ivuxolimab. The receptor source for this set is an adult with an advanced solid tumor such as melanoma, head and neck, liver or kidney cancer.

The CDR3 spells CASSEDGYLQYF. In nucleotides, the CDR3 is TGTGCCAGCAGTGAAGACGGGTATTTGCAGTATTTT. The chain is built from TRBV2 and TRBJ2-3; D remains unclear. Germline V lookup: CDR1 SNHLY, CDR2 FYNNEI. The V end lost 1 base, the J end lost 11 bases, and 10 bases lay between the germline ends. The CDR3 is made up of 12 amino acids.

J is TRBJ1-6 and V is TRBV2; TRBD1 might be the D (6 bases). This CDR3 comprises 13 residues. The germline V gene encodes CDR1 SNHLY and CDR2 FYNNEI. V lost 6 bases to trimming and J lost 3 bases, with 6 bases between them. The CDR3 region is CASSRGYNSPLHF. The CDR3 nucleotides read TGTGCCAGCAGCAGGGGCTATAATTCACCCCTCCACTTT.

In its sample, this clone was seen a few times. This rearrangement joins TRBV1 to TRBJ1-1. TRBV1 is flagged as a pseudogene. The CDR3 consists of 14 residues. The CDR3 nucleotides read TGCACCAGCAACTTGAGTGATAGGGTCACTGAAGCTTTCTTT. This sequence encodes CTSNLSDRVTEAFF.

V is TRBV7-3 and J is TRBJ2-2, with TRBD2 as a possible D gene (6 bases). Between the trimmed V and J ends, which lost 1 base and 6 bases, there was a span of 21 bases. Germline-derived CDR1 and CDR2 are SGHTA and FQGTGA. CDR3 length equals 18 residues. CDR3 nucleotide sequence: TGTGCCAGCAGCTTAAATTTTCTAGGAGGGGCTGCCGCCGGGGAGCTGTTTTTT. Amino acid sequence: CASSLNFLGGAAAGELFF.

This clone was counted at least ten times. The J gene is TRBJ1-1, the V gene TRBV5-6; 9 bases fit TRBD1. Germline V lookup: CDR1 SGHDT, CDR2 YYEEEE. V was pared by 2 bases and J by 6 bases, with 5 bases of the junction left unmatched. The CDR3 extends over 14 amino acids. The CDR3 coding sequence is TGTGCCAGCAGCTTTGGGGACAGGGCCGCTGAAGCTTTCTTT. Protein: CASSFGDRAAEAFF.

J is TRBJ2-3 and V is TRBV7-2; 10 positions match TRBD1. Germline CDR1 and CDR2: SGHTA and FQGNSA. V lost 4 bases and J lost 6; bases outside the gene matches: 1. This CDR3 is 13 amino acids long. For the CDR3, the DNA is TGTGCCAGCAGCTGGGGACAGGGGGATACGCAGTATTTT. It specifies CASSWGQGDTQYF.

The rearrangement links TRBV29-1 to TRBJ2-7; 8 nucleotides align to TRBD1. Per germline, CDR1 SQVTM and CDR2 ANQGSEA. This CDR3 spans 15 amino acids. With 5 bases clipped from V and 3 bases from J, the junction kept 12 bases outside the gene matches. CDR3: CSVSHPGQAFYEQYF. CDR3 nucleotide sequence: TGCAGCGTTTCCCATCCGGGACAGGCCTTCTACGAGCAGTACTTC.

The chain links TRBV28 to TRBJ1-2; TRBD1 aligns across 7 bases. With 6 bases clipped from V and 9 bases from J, the junction kept 7 bases outside the gene matches. This CDR3 is built from 12 residues. Germline values: CDR1 MDHEN, CDR2 SYDVKM. This CDR3 reads CASRQTGSRYTF. CDR3 nucleotide sequence: TGTGCCAGCAGACAGACAGGGTCGCGCTACACCTTC.

This chain connects TRBV4-2 to TRBJ2-1; D not resolved. The V gene's germline CDR1 is LGHNA and CDR2 YNFKEQ. The V and J ends lost 1 base and 2 bases respectively, with 12 bases between them. The CDR3 sequence is 16 residues long. The CDR3 coding sequence is TGTGCCAGCAGCCAAGGGGCGCGATCTACCTACAATGAGCAGTTCTTC. Protein: CASSQGARSTYNEQFF.

The rearrangement joins TRBV28 to TRBJ2-7; 8 nucleotides match TRBD1. From germline, CDR1 is MDHEN and CDR2 SYDVKM. J lost 3 bases, V lost 4 bases, and 5 bases had no gene match. The CDR3 runs 14 residues. The CDR3 reads CASSSPGGIYEQYF. The CDR3 DNA follows: TGTGCCAGCAGTTCGCCAGGGGGCATCTACGAGCAGTACTTC.

This sequence joins TRBV7-9 and TRBJ2-7, with D perhaps matching TRBD1 (6 bases). CDR3 length: 15 residues. The V and J ends lost 1 base and 2 bases respectively, with 12 bases between them. CDR1 is SEHNR, CDR2 FQNEAQ, per germline (reference sequence). The CDR3 is CASSLGPGATYEQYF. CDR3 sequence (DNA): TGTGCCAGCAGCTTAGGGCCAGGGGCTACCTACGAGCAGTACTTC.

This chain connects TRBV2 to TRBJ2-1; D not certain. CDR1 is SNHLY, CDR2 FYNNEI, per germline. This CDR3 is built from 16 residues. The ends were cut back, 5 bases at V and 5 bases at J, with 19 bases in the middle. The CDR3 loop is CASSSRSSEPNNEQFF. CDR3 bases: TGTGCCAGCAGTTCTAGATCATCAGAACCCAACAATGAGCAGTTCTTC.

The V and J genes are TRBV5-1 and TRBJ2-1, with 13 bases lining up with TRBD2. Germline V gives CDR1 SGHRS, CDR2 YFSETQ. The CDR3 runs 16 residues. After removal of 6 bases from V and 10 bases from J, the junction contained 13 bases not matched to a gene. The CDR3 protein is CASTHKGLAGEGEQFF. The CDR3 DNA reads TGCGCCAGCACACATAAAGGACTAGCGGGAGAGGGCGAGCAGTTCTTC.

CDR3: CASSHTSGRGYGELFF. The CDR3, as DNA: TGTGCCAGCAGCCATACTAGCGGGAGAGGTTACGGGGAGCTGTTTTTT. The V call is TRBV11-2, the J call TRBJ2-2; 11 bases match TRBD2. CDR3 size: 16 residues. Per germline, CDR1 SGHAT and CDR2 FQNNGV. Trimming at V came to 5 bases and at J to 7 bases, leaving 9 bases not matched to a gene.

The rearrangement uses TRBV30 and TRBJ2-7; no clear D. The CDR3 spans 11 residues. V was clipped by 2 bases and J by 3 bases, with 5 bases between them. The V gene's germline CDR1 is GTSNPN and CDR2 SVGIG (reference sequence). The CDR3 nucleotides read TGTGCCTGGAGTCAGAACTACGAGCAGTACTTC. Its protein is CAWSQNYEQYF.

The V call is TRBV9, the J call TRBJ1-3, with TRBD1 as a possible D gene (6 bases). The CDR3 extends over 18 amino acids. Germline CDR1 and CDR2: SGDLS and YYNGEE. Trimming pared 5 bases from V and 0 bases from J, leaving 21 bases between. The CDR3, as DNA: TGTGCCAGCAGTGTACCAGATGGGGGCATGGACTCTGGAAACACCATATATTTT. Its translation: CASSVPDGGMDSGNTIYF.

This chain uses TRBV5-1 with TRBJ1-2; D not certain. The V gene's germline CDR1 is SGHRS and CDR2 YFSETQ. CDR3 length equals 15 residues. Trimming shortened V by 0 bases and J by 0 bases, and 9 bases separated the two germline ends. The CDR3 bases are TGCGCCAGCAGCTTGGCCGGCGGAACTAACTATGGCTACACCTTC. Amino acid sequence: CASSLAGGTNYGYTF.

J is TRBJ2-3 and V is TRBV7-9; 9 nucleotides agree with TRBD2. This CDR3 spans 15 amino acids. V trimming: 1 base; J trimming: 1 base; junction bases outside the gene matches: 0. Germline-derived CDR1 and CDR2 are SEHNR and FQNEAQ (reference sequence). Written as DNA, the CDR3 is TGTGCCAGCAGCTTAGGCGGGAGGGGCACAGATACGCAGTATTTT. The encoded protein is CASSLGGRGTDTQYF. Full variable domain (outside the CDR3, taken from reference TRBV7-9 and TRBJ2-3): DTGVSQNPRHKITKRGQNVTFRCDPISEHNRLYWYRQTLGQGPEFLTYFQNEAQLEKSRLLSDRFSAERPKGSFSTLEIQRTEQGDSAMYLCASSLGGRGTDTQYFGPGTRLTVL.

This clone has just a few counts. V is TRBV27 and J is TRBJ1-5; possibly TRBD1 for D (5 bases). Trimming stripped 5 bases from V and 1 base from J, with 15 bases between. Germline CDR1 reads MNHEY; CDR2 reads SMNVEV (reference sequence). The CDR3 is made up of 16 amino acids. The CDR3 sequence is CASSTGPGGSNQPQHF. CDR3 coding DNA: TGTGCCAGCAGTACCGGCCCTGGGGGGAGCAATCAGCCCCAGCATTTT.

The V gene is TRBV10-3, the J gene TRBJ2-3; 8 bases align to TRBD2. The CDR3 spans 16 residues. V gave up 1 base and J gave up 5 bases; unmatched junction bases: 8. Germline values: CDR1 ENHRY, CDR2 SYGVKD. The CDR3 region is CAISEFGGLAGDTQYF. For the CDR3, the DNA is TGTGCCATCAGTGAGTTCGGAGGACTAGCTGGAGATACGCAGTATTTT.

The rearrangement uses TRBV7-3 and TRBJ2-2; D remains ambiguous. Trimming left V 1 base short and J 2 bases short, with 8 bases between. The CDR3 runs 15 residues. Germline values: CDR1 SGHTA, CDR2 FQGTGA. The CDR3 DNA reads as TGTGCCAGCAGCTTAAGCGGACCAAACACCGGGGAGCTGTTTTTT. Translated, it gives CASSLSGPNTGELFF.

The chain couples TRBV25-1 to TRBJ2-3; 7 positions match TRBD1. V shed 2 bases, J shed 4 bases, and the junction held 3 bases outside the gene matches. The CDR3 length is 14 residues. From germline, CDR1 is MGHDK and CDR2 SYGVNS. The CDR3 DNA sequence: TGTGCCAGCAGTGAAACAGGGGCCCCAGATACGCAGTATTTT. Protein sequence: CASSETGAPDTQYF.